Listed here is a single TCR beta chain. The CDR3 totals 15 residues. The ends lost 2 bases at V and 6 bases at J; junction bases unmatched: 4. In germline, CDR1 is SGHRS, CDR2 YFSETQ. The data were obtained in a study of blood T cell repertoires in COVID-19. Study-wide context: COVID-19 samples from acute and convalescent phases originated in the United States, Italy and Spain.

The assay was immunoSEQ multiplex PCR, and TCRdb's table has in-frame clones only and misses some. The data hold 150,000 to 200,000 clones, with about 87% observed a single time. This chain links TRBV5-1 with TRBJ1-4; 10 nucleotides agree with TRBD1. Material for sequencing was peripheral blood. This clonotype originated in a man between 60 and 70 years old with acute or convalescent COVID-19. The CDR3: CASSFAGTGDEKLFF. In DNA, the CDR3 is TGCGCCAGCAGCTTCGCCGGGACAGGGGATGAAAAACTGTTTTTT.